One TCR beta chain is described in this entry. Clones were sequenced by immunoSEQ multiplex PCR, and TCRdb holds only the in-frame ones, with some missing. The sample holds fewer than 85,000 clones, about nine tenths seen once. This specimen belongs to a study of T cell changes during pregnancy in multiple sclerosis. The source of this sequence is a female donor with multiple sclerosis, enrolled in a pregnancy study. The sequences come from peripheral blood, collected before pregnancy.

CDR3 sequence reads: CASSLGVIYGYTF. CDR3 coding DNA: TGTGCCAGCAGCTTGGGAGTGATTTATGGCTACACCTTC. This chain links TRBV5-6 with TRBJ1-2; no reliable D call. The CDR3 length is 13 residues. Deletions cut 0 bases from V and 5 bases from J, with 8 bases between. The V gene's germline CDR1 is SGHDT and CDR2 YYEEEE.